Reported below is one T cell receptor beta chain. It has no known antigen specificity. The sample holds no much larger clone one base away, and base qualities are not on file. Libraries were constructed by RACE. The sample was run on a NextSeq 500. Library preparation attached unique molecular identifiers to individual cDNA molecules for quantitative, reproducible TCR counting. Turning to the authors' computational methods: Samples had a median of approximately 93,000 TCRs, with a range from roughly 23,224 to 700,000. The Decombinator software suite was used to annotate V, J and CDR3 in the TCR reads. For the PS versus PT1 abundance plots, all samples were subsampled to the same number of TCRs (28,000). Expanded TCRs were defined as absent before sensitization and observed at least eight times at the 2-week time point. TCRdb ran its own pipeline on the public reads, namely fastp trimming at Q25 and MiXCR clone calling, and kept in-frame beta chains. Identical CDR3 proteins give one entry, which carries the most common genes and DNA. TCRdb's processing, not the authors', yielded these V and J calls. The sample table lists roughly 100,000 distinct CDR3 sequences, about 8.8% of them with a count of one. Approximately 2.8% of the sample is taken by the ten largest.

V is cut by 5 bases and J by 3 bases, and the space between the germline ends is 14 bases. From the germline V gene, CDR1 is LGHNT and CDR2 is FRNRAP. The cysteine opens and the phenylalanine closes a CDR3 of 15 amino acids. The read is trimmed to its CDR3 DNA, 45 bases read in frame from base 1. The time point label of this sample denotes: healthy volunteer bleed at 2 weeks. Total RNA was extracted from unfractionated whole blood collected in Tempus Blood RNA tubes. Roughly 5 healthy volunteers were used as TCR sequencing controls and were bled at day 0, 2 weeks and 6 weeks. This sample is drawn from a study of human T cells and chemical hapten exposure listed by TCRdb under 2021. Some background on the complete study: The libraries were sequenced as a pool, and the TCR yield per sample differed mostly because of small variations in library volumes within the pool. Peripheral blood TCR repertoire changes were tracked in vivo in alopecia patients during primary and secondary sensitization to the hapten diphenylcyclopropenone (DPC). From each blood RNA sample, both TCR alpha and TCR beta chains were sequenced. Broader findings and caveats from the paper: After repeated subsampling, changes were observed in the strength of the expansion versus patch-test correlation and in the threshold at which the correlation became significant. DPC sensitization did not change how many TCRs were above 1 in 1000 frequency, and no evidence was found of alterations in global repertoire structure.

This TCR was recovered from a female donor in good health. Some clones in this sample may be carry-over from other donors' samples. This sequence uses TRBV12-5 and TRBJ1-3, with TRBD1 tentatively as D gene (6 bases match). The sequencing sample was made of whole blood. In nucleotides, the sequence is TGTGCTAGTGGTCCGCCCAGGGGAGGTGGAAACACCATATATTTT. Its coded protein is CASGPPRGGGNTIYF.